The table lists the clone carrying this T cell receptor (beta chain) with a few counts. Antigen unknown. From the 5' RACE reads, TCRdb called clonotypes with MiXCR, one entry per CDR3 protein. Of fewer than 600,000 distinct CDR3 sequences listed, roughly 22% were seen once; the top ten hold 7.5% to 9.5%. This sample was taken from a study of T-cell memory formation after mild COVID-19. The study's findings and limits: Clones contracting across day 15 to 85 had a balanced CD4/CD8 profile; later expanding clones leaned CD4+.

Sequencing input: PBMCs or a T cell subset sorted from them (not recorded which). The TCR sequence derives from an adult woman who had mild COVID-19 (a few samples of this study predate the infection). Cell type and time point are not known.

The CDR3 region has the DNA TGTGCCAGCAGCTTCGACCACACCGGGGAGCTGTTTTTT. Translation: CASSFDHTGELFF. V is TRBV7-3 and J is TRBJ2-2; no definite D call. Germline CDR1 SGHTA, CDR2 FQGTGA. Trimming left V 3 bases short and J 3 bases short, with 5 bases between. CDR3 size: 13 residues. Full variable domain (remainder filled in from reference TRBV7-3 and TRBJ2-2): GAGVSQTPSNKVTEKGKYVELRCDPISGHTALYWYRQSLGQGPEFLIYFQGTGAADDSGLPNDRFFAVRPEGSVSTLKIQRTERGDSAVYLCASSFDHTGELFFGEGSRLTVL.